The sequence of this TCR beta chain was determined in a study of cytomegalovirus exposure and HLA in healthy donors. Across the whole study: From about 180 million T cells, an earlier analysis saw under 140 million unique TCR beta sequences.

Broader study findings: Reportedly, diagnosis of cytomegalovirus status by the classifier showed high specificity and sensitivity.

Germline loops: CDR1 SQVTM, CDR2 ANQGSEA. The V end was cut by 2 bases, the J end by 2 bases, with 7 bases between. The CDR3 length is 12 residues. Both 60 Vbeta primers and 13 Jbeta primers went into the PCR. In the study's own analysis: In a later analysis, roughly 11 million of 65 million to 90 million unique beta chains occurred in at least two donors. Clones were sequenced by immunoSEQ multiplex PCR, and TCRdb holds only the in-frame ones, with some missing. That table supplies the V and J calls and clone size; D and trimming were determined from the DNA. This sample has approximately 170,000 clones, with about 80% found just once. Nominally healthy donors provided the samples, though records likely missed some immune exposures. About this clone: Its antigen is as yet unknown.

This sequence originates from a man between 18 and 35 years old in good health and CMV-seropositive. The chain is built from TRBV29-1 and TRBJ2-7; the D gene is possibly TRBD2 (6 bases). The sample was PBMCs. The CDR3 spells CSVESSAYEQYF. In DNA, the CDR3 is TGCAGCGTTGAATCTAGCGCCTACGAGCAGTACTTC.